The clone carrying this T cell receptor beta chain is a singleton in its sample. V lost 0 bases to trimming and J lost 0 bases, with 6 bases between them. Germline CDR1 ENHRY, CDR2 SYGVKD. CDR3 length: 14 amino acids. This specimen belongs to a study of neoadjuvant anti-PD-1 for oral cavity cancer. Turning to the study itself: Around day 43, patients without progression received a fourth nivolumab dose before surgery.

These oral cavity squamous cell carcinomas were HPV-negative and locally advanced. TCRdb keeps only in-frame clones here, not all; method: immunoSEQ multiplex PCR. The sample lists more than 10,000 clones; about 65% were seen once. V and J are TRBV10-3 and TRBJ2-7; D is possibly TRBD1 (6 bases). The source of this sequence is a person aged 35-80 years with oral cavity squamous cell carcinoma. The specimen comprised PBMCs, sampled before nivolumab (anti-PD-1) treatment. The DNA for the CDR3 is TGTGCCATCAGTGAGTCGGACAGCTCCTACGAGCAGTACTTC. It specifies CAISESDSSYEQYF.